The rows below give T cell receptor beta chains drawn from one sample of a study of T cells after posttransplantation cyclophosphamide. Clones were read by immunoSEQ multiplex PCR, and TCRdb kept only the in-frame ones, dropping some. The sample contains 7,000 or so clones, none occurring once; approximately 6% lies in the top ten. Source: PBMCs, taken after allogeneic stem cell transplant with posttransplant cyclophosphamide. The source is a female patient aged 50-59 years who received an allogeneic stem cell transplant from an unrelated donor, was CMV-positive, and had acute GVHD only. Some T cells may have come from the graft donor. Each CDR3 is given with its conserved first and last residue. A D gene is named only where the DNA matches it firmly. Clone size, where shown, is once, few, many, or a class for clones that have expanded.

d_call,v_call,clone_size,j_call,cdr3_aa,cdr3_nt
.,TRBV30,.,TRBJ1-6,CAWSVLVGFGSPLHF,TGTGCCTGGAGTGTACTAGTAGGTTTTGGGTCACCCCTCCACTTT
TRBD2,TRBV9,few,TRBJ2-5,CASSVSGGGGGETQYF,TGTGCCAGCAGCGTATCGGGCGGGGGGGGTGGAGAGACCCAGTACTTC
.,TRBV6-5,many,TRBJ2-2,CASGAQGNTGELFF,TGTGCCAGTGGGGCCCAGGGGAACACCGGGGAGCTGTTTTTT
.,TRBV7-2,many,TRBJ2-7,CASSPDRWTYEQYF,TGTGCCAGCAGCCCTGACAGGTGGACATACGAGCAGTACTTC
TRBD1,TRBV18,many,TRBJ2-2,CASSPSTGPNTGELFF,TGTGCCAGCTCACCATCGACAGGGCCGAACACCGGGGAGCTGTTTTTT
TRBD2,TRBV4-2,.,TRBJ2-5,CASSLSGTSSGETQYF,TGTGCCAGCAGCCTCTCGGGGACTAGCTCAGGGGAGACCCAGTACTTC
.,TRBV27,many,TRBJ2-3,CASSGSPTDTQYF,TGTGCCAGCAGCGGGAGCCCCACAGATACGCAGTATTTT
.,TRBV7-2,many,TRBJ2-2,CASSLELGTTARSTGELFF,TGTGCCAGCAGCTTAGAGCTGGGGACAACCGCGCGTAGCACCGGGGAGCTGTTTTTT
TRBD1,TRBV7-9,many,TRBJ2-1,CASTLSEGAVYEQFF,TGTGCCAGCACCCTATCCGAGGGGGCCGTTTATGAGCAGTTCTTC
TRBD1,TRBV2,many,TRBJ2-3,CASSRDRGTDTQYF,TGTGCCAGCAGTAGGGACAGGGGCACAGATACGCAGTATTTT
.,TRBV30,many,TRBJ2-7,CAWSTGTGSYEQYF,TGTGCCTGGAGCACAGGAACAGGTTCCTACGAGCAGTACTTC
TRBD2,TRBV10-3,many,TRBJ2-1,CAISESMAGVYNEQFF,TGTGCCATCAGTGAGTCTATGGCGGGGGTCTACAATGAGCAGTTCTTC
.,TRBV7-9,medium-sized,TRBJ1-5,CASSLSGFNQPQHF,TGTGCCAGCAGCTTATCAGGGTTCAATCAGCCCCAGCATTTT
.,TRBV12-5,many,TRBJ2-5,CASGLVLSAWETQYF,TGTGCTAGTGGTTTGGTTTTGAGTGCTTGGGAGACCCAGTACTTC
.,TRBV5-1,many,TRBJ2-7,CASSQWASEILGYEQYF,TGCGCCAGCAGCCAATGGGCTAGCGAAATCTTAGGGTACGAGCAGTACTTC
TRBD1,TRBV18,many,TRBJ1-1,CASSPGQGTEAFF,TGTGCCAGCTCGCCGGGACAGGGAACTGAAGCTTTCTTT
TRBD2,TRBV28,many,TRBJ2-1,CASSLGGRVVDEQFF,TGTGCCAGCAGTTTAGGTGGGAGGGTTGTCGATGAGCAGTTCTTC
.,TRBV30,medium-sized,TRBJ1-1,CAWSIRGGTEAFF,TGTGCCTGGAGTATCAGGGGTGGCACTGAAGCTTTCTTT
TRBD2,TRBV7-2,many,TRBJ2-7,CASSYLAVLYEQYF,TGTGCCAGCAGCTACCTAGCGGTCCTCTACGAGCAGTACTTC
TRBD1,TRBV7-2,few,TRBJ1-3,CASSSRTGGNTIYF,TGTGCCAGCAGCTCGAGGACAGGGGGAAACACCATATATTTT
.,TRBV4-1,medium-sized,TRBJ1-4,CASSQSPRTTNEKLFF,TGCGCCAGCAGCCAAAGTCCCAGGACAACTAATGAAAAACTGTTTTTT
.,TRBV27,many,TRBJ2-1,CASSLGPTASYNEQFF,TGTGCCAGCAGTTTAGGCCCCACCGCCTCCTACAATGAGCAGTTCTTC
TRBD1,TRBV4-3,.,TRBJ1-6,CATRPDRAAYNSPLHF,TGCGCCACCAGGCCGGACAGGGCGGCCTATAATTCACCCCTCCACTTT
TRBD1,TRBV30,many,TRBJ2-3,CAWSLGTGGTDTQYF,TGTGCCTGGAGTCTCGGGACAGGGGGCACAGATACGCAGTATTTT
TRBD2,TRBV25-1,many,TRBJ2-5,CASSEFGGLAVQETQYF,TGTGCCAGCAGTGAATTTGGGGGACTAGCGGTACAAGAGACCCAGTACTTC
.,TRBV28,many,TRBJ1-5,CASHDGDQPQHF,TGTGCCAGCCATGACGGGGATCAGCCCCAGCATTTT
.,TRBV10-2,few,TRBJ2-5,CASSGGAVARETQYF,TGCGCCAGCAGCGGAGGGGCAGTCGCCAGAGAGACCCAGTACTTC
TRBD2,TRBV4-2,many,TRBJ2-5,CASSQTTSGRVEETQYF,TGTGCCAGCAGCCAAACTACTAGCGGGAGAGTCGAAGAGACCCAGTACTTC
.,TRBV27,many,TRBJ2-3,CASRTVPSTDTQYF,TGTGCCAGCAGAACAGTCCCTAGCACAGATACGCAGTATTTT
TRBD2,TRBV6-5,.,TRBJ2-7,CASSWREGHEQYF,TGTGCCAGCAGTTGGCGGGAGGGCCACGAGCAGTACTTC
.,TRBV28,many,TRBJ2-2,CASSFAADRTGELFF,TGTGCCAGCAGTTTTGCGGCAGATCGCACCGGGGAGCTGTTTTTT
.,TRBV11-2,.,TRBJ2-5,CASSPGTSQETQYF,TGTGCCAGCAGCCCCGGGACTTCTCAAGAGACCCAGTACTTC
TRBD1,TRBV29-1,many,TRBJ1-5,CSVGTGAGQPQHF,TGCAGCGTCGGGACAGGGGCAGGCCAGCCCCAGCATTTT
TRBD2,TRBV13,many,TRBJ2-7,CASSRLAGTYEQYF,TGTGCCAGCAGCAGACTAGCGGGAACCTACGAGCAGTACTTC
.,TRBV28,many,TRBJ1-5,CASSPDRPNQPQHF,TGTGCCAGCAGCCCCGACAGGCCGAATCAGCCCCAGCATTTT
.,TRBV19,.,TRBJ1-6,CASSTSHSYSPLHF,TGTGCCAGTAGCACCTCCCACAGTTATTCACCCCTCCACTTT
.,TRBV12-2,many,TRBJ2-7,CASRLGRASVSSYEQYF,TGTGCAAGTCGCTTAGGGAGGGCTAGCGTGAGCTCCTACGAGCAGTACTTC
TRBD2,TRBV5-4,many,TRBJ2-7,CASSLLAGGPGVQYF,TGTGCCAGCAGCCTACTAGCGGGAGGGCCTGGGGTGCAGTACTTC
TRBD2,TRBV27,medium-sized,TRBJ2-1,CASLSGTSGNGYEQFF,TGTGCCAGCCTTTCCGGGACTAGCGGAAATGGTTATGAGCAGTTCTTC
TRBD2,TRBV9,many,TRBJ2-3,CASSAPGGADTQYF,TGTGCCAGCAGCGCCCCCGGGGGGGCAGATACGCAGTATTTT
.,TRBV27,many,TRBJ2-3,CASSLFRTDTQYF,TGTGCCAGCAGTTTATTTAGAACAGATACGCAGTATTTT
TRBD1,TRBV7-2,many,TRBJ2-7,CASSLDRGSYEQYF,TGTGCCAGCAGCTTAGACAGGGGGTCCTACGAGCAGTACTTC
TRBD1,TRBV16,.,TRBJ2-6,CASSPRTGGSGANVLTF,TGTGCCAGCAGCCCTAGAACAGGGGGCTCTGGGGCCAACGTCCTGACTTTC
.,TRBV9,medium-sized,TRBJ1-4,CASSVDGHRNEKLFF,TGTGCCAGCAGCGTAGACGGACATCGTAATGAAAAACTGTTTTTT
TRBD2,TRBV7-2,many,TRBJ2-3,CASSYLAGGFRADTQYF,TGTGCCAGCAGCTATTTAGCGGGAGGGTTTAGGGCAGATACGCAGTATTTT
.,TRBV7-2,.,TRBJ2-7,CASGPRDFIAYEQYF,TGTGCCAGCGGCCCCCGCGACTTTATAGCCTACGAGCAGTACTTC
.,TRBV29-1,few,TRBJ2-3,CSGQSGSTDTQYF,TGCAGCGGGCAGAGCGGGAGCACAGATACGCAGTATTTT
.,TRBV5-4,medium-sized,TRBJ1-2,CASSPDSIYGYTF,TGTGCCAGCAGCCCGGACAGTATCTATGGCTACACCTTC
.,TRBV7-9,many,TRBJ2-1,CASSLREQFF,TGTGCCAGCAGCTTACGGGAGCAGTTCTTC
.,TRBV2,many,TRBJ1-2,CASSEYGENYTF,TGTGCCAGCAGTGAATACGGGGAAAACTACACCTTC
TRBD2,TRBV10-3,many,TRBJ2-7,CAISGTSGKYEQYF,TGTGCCATCAGCGGGACTAGCGGAAAATACGAGCAGTACTTC
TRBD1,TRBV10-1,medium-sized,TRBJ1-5,CASRFRTGPLGVLFLSNQPQHF,TGCGCCAGCAGGTTCAGGACAGGGCCATTGGGGGTTTTGTTTTTGAGCAATCAGCCCCAGCATTTT
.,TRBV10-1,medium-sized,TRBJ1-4,CASSDWWARTNEKLFF,TGCGCCAGCAGTGACTGGTGGGCGAGAACTAATGAAAAACTGTTTTTT
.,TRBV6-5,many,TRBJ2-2,CASSFGLTGELFF,TGTGCCAGCAGTTTCGGACTAACCGGGGAGCTGTTTTTT
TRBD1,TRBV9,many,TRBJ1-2,CASSLRDRGYTF,TGTGCCAGCAGCCTCCGGGACAGGGGCTACACCTTC
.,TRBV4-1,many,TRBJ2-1,CASSQDRAGHPYNEQFF,TGCGCCAGCAGCCAAGATAGAGCGGGCCATCCCTACAATGAGCAGTTCTTC
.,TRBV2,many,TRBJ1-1,CASSVNRNTEAFF,TGTGCCAGCAGTGTTAACAGGAACACTGAAGCTTTCTTT
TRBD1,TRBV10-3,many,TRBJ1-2,CAISPRDRAYYGYTF,TGTGCCATCAGTCCCCGGGACAGGGCGTACTATGGCTACACCTTC
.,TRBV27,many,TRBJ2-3,CASSEPPPTDTQYF,TGTGCCAGCAGTGAGCCCCCCCCCACAGATACGCAGTATTTT
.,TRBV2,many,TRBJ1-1,CASSGRVGNTEAFF,TGTGCCAGCAGTGGCAGGGTGGGGAACACTGAAGCTTTCTTT